This entry is about one T cell receptor (beta chain). The data were taken from a study of blood T cell repertoires in COVID-19. Study information: Researchers got acute and convalescent COVID-19 samples from the United States, Italy and Spain. In each case, the material was cDNA or gDNA derived from T cells, B-cell-depleted T cells, or PBMCs.

V dropped 6 bases and J dropped 7 bases, with 15 bases sitting between them. The CDR3 spans 13 residues. Sequencing was performed with immunoSEQ multiplex PCR; in TCRdb, only in-frame clones are kept and a portion is missing. This table holds around 100,000 clones, around 84% found once. Sample: peripheral blood. This sequence originates from a man aged 40-55 years with acute or convalescent COVID-19. This chain links TRBV12-3 or TRBV12-4 with TRBJ1-1, with D unclear. The DNA for the CDR3 is TGTGCCAGCAGCCGAACCCCCAGGATTGAAGCTTTCTTT. Translating gives CASSRTPRIEAFF.